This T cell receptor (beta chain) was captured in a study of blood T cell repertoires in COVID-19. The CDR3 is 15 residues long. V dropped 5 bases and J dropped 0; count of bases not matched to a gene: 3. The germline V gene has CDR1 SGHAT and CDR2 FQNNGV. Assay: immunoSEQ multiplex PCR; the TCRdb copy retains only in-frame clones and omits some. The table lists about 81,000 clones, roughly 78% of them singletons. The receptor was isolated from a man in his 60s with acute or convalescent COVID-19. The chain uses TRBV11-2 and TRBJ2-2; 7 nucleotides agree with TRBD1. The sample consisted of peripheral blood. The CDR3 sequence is CASSLGTANTGELFF. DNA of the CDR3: TGTGCCAGCAGCCTTGGGACAGCGAACACCGGGGAGCTGTTTTTT. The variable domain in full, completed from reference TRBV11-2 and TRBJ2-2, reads EAGVAQSPRYKIIEKRQSVAFWCNPISGHATLYWYQQILGQGPKLLIQFQNNGVVDDSQLPKDRFSAERLKGVDSTLKIQPAKLEDSAVYLCASSLGTANTGELFFGEGSRLTVL.